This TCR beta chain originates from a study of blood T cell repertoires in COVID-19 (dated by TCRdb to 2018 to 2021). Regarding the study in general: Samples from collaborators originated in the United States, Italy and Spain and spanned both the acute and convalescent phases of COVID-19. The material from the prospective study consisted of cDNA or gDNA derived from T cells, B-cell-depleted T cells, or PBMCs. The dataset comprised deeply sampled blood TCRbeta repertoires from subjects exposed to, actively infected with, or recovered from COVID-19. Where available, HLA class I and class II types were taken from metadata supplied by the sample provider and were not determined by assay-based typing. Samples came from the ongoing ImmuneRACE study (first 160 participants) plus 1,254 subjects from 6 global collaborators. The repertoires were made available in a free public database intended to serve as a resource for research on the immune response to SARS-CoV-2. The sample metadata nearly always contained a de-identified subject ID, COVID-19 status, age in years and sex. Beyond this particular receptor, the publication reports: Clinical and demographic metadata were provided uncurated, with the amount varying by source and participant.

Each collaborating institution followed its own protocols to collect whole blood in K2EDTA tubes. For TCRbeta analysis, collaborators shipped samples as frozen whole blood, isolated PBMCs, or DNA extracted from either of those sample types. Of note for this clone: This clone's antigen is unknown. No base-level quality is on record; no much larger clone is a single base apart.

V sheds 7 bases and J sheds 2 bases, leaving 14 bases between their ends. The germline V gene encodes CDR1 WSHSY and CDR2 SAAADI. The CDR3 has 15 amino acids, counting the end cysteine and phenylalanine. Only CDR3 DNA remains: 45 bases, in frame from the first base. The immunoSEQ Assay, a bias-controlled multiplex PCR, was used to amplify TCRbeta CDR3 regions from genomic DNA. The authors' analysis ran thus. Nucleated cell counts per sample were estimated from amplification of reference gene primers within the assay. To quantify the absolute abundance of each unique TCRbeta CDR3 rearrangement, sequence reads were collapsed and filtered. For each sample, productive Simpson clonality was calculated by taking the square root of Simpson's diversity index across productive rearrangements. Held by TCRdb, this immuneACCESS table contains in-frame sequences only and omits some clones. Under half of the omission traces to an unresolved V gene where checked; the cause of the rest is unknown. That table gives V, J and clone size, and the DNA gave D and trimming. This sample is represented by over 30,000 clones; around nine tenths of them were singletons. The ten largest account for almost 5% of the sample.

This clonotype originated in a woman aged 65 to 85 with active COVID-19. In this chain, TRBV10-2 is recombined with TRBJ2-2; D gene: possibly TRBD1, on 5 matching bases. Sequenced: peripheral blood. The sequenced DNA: TGCGCCAGCAAGGGGTTTGATTATAACACCGGGGAGCTGTTTTTT. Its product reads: CASKGFDYNTGELFF.